This TCR beta chain appears in the sequencing data of a study of T cell responses to AZD1222 COVID-19 vaccine. Overall study results and limits: Researchers took repertoire samples only after the peak T cell response had come.

Clones were read by immunoSEQ multiplex PCR, and TCRdb kept only the in-frame ones, dropping some. There are roughly 160,000 clones in the sample; over 80% occur only once, and 1.5% to 2% lies in the top ten. As regards this clone: Its antigen is not identified.

This CDR3 comprises 13 residues. Trimming removed 3 bases at V and 1 base at J, with 10 bases between. Germline V gene data show CDR1 as DFQATT and CDR2 as SNEGSKA (reference sequence). Here the sequenced sample was peripheral blood, taken on day 0 of AZD1222 vaccination. The J gene is TRBJ2-7, the V gene TRBV20-1; tentatively, D is TRBD2 (6 bases). This receptor was obtained from an adult in good health. CDR3 DNA sequence: TGCAGTGCTAGTACGGGGGAGTCCTACGAGCAGTACTTC. Encoded protein: CSASTGESYEQYF.